This paragraph reports one TCR beta chain. What it binds is not known. This entry is derived from a study of CD8+CD57+ T cells in acquired aplastic anemia. Across the study: Mean DNA quantity obtained from sorted CD4+ and CD8+ cells was about 3.2 ug. Notes on the study in general: Controls did not differ significantly from patients in CD8+ Simpson's diversity. Patients and controls shared 25 to 30 CD8+ CDR3 sequences, which appeared highly expressed in patients and within their immunodominant clones.

Sequencing was done on patients that had shown CD8+CD57+ cell expansion by flow cytometry. The patients, all of them, had severe acquired aplastic anemia. Using genomic DNA as the template, TCR beta VDJ and CDR3 profiling was carried out. MiXCR, applied by TCRdb to the reads, yields one record per CDR3 protein. The sample has some 140,000 distinct CDR3 sequences; around half are singletons. Germline V gives CDR1 SNHLY, CDR2 FYNNEI. V gave up 3 bases and J gave up 12 bases; unmatched junction bases: 7. This CDR3 spans 13 amino acids. The sample consisted of sorted CD4+, CD8+, or CD8+CD57+ T cells (not recorded which) from PBMCs. The TCR was taken from a human donor with aplastic anemia. J is TRBJ2-2 and V is TRBV2; 7 nucleotides align to TRBD1. The CDR3 DNA reads TGTGCCAGCAGTGAGTTCCAACAGGGGAAGCTGTTTTTT. It is translated as CASSEFQQGKLFF.